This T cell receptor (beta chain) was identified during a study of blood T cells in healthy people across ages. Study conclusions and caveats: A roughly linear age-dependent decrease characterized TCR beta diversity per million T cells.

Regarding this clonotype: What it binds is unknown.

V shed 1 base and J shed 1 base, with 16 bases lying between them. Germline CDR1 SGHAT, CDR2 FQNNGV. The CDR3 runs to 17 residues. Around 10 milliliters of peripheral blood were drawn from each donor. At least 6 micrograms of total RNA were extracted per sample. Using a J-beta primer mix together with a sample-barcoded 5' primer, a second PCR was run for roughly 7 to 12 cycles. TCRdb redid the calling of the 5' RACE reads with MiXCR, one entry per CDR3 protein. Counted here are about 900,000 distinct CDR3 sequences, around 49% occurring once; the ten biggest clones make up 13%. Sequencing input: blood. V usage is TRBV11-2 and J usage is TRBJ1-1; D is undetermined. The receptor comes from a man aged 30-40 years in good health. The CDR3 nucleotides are TGTGCCAGCAGCTTAGGTCTCCCCGGACCGAAGAACACTGAAGCTTTCTTT. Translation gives CASSLGLPGPKNTEAFF.